The 22 T cell receptor beta chains listed next were all sequenced from one sample in a study of CD8+ T cells in alopecia areata (dated by TCRdb to 2017 to 2018). The sample's time point label is to be understood as: baseline before oral tofacitinib. The protocol used for the library was the immunoSEQ multiplex PCR assay. For TCR sequencing, RNA was extracted from every sample and reverse transcribed into cDNA to serve as template. Sourced from immuneACCESS, this table was stored by TCRdb with only in-frame sequences that have V and J called. A share of the clones is absent; for the studies checked, an unresolved V gene accounts for under half, and the remainder has no known explanation. Within this sample are 55,000 to 70,000 clones, with roughly half of them counted one time only. Roughly 17% of the sample belongs to the ten largest clones. This specimen was CD8+ T cells sorted from blood, taken at week 0. The receptors come from a human donor with alopecia areata.

This clone was seen more than once but under ten times. The V and J genes are TRBV7-9 and TRBJ2-7, with D uncertain. This CDR3 has 12 residues. V was pared by 1 base and J by 2 bases, with 3 bases between. The germline V gene has CDR1 SEHNR and CDR2 FQNEAQ (reference sequence). CDR3 region: CASSLVPYEQYF. The CDR3 bases are TGTGCCAGCAGCTTAGTTCCCTACGAGCAGTACTTC. The complete variable domain, with remaining parts taken from reference TRBV7-9 and TRBJ2-7, reads DTGVSQNPRHKITKRGQNVTFRCDPISEHNRLYWYRQTLGQGPEFLTYFQNEAQLEKSRLLSDRFSAERPKGSFSTLEIQRTEQGDSAMYLCASSLVPYEQYFGPGTRLTVT.

This clone was observed a few times. The V call is TRBV29-1, the J call TRBJ1-1; 10 nucleotides line up with TRBD1. Germline lookup yields CDR1 SQVTM and CDR2 ANQGSEA. The CDR3 sequence is 15 residues long. V gave up 5 bases and J gave up 5 bases; unmatched junction bases: 11. The CDR3 here is CSVLGQGVAATEAFF. CDR3 sequence (DNA): TGCAGCGTTCTTGGACAGGGGGTTGCAGCGACTGAAGCTTTCTTT.

This sequence joins TRBV29-1 and TRBJ1-2; D is possibly TRBD1 (6 bases). The CDR3 runs 18 residues. CDR1 is SQVTM and CDR2 is ANQGSEA in the germline V gene. Trimming left V 2 bases short and J 5 bases short, with 27 bases between. Here the CDR3 reads CSVEPLTGFARTTYGYTF. The CDR3 DNA is TGCAGCGTTGAACCACTCACAGGGTTTGCAAGAACTACATATGGCTACACCTTC.

The J gene is TRBJ2-5, the V gene TRBV7-8, with TRBD2 matching over 11 bases. Germline V lookup: CDR1 SGHVS, CDR2 FQNEAQ. With 5 bases clipped from V and 5 bases from J, the junction kept 10 bases outside the gene matches. The CDR3 contains 16 residues. The CDR3 coding sequence is TGTGCCAGCAGCCCCCGGGTTCTAGCGGGAGGTGAGACCCAGTACTTC. Translation: CASSPRVLAGGETQYF.

The chain recombines TRBV29-1 with TRBJ2-7, with TRBD1 matching 7 bases. Per the germline V gene, CDR1 is SQVTM and CDR2 is ANQGSEA. The CDR3 is 14 residues long. The V gene end was trimmed by 0 bases and the J gene end by 2 bases; junction bases not matched to a gene: 4. CDR3 coding DNA: TGCAGCGTTGAAGAAACGGGACAGACCTACGAGCAGTACTTC. It encodes CSVEETGQTYEQYF.

The chain employs TRBV29-1 and TRBJ2-7, with TRBD1 as a possible D gene (5 bases). With 5 bases removed from V and 1 base from J, the gap between germline ends came to 12 bases. Germline V gene lookup returns CDR1 SQVTM and CDR2 ANQGSEA. This CDR3 has 13 amino acids. CDR3 loop: CSVLPRDSYEQYF. CDR3 DNA sequence: TGCAGCGTTTTACCCAGGGATTCCTACGAGCAGTACTTC.

This chain joins TRBV4-1 and TRBJ2-5; possibly TRBD2 for D (5 bases). This CDR3 has 14 residues. CDR1 is MGHRA and CDR2 is YSYEKL in the germline V gene. V lost 1 base to trimming and J lost 4 bases, with 10 bases between them. CDR3 protein: CASSQVSGIETQYF. The DNA for the CDR3 is TGCGCCAGCAGCCAAGTGTCGGGAATAGAGACCCAGTACTTC.

V gene TRBV27 combines with J gene TRBJ1-1; D is possibly TRBD1 (5 bases). The CDR3 is 13 amino acids. Trimming pared 2 bases from V and 5 bases from J, leaving 9 bases between. Germline lookup yields CDR1 MNHEY and CDR2 SMNVEV (reference sequence). CDR3 protein: CASSLKGVTEAFF. The CDR3 DNA follows: TGTGCCAGCAGTTTAAAAGGGGTAACTGAAGCTTTCTTT.

V is TRBV30 and J is TRBJ2-3, with TRBD2 matching 11 bases. V dropped 8 bases and J dropped 2; count of bases not matched to a gene: 9. The CDR3 has 15 residues. Germline-derived CDR1 and CDR2 are GTSNPN and SVGIG (reference sequence). The CDR3 loop reads CARKTGLADTDTQYF. The CDR3 region has the DNA TGTGCCCGCAAGACGGGACTAGCGGACACAGATACGCAGTATTTT. The full variable domain, rest sourced from reference TRBV30 and TRBJ2-3, is SQTIHQWPATLVQPVGSPLSLECTVEGTSNPNLYWYRQAAGRGLQLLFYSVGIGQISSEVPQNLSASRPQDRQFILSSKKLLLSDSGFYLCARKTGLADTDTQYFGPGTRLTVL.

This clone has just a few counts. This rearrangement joins TRBV6-6 to TRBJ2-5, with D perhaps TRBD2 (6 bases). V lost 5 bases and J 2 bases, leaving 15 bases between the germline ends. Germline assignment: CDR1 MNHNY and CDR2 SVGAGI (reference sequence). This CDR3 spans 15 amino acids. The CDR3 loop reads CASSISGNSQETQYF. The CDR3 DNA follows: TGTGCCAGCAGTATTAGCGGAAATTCACAAGAGACCCAGTACTTC.

The genes are TRBV4-3 and TRBJ2-7; 8 nucleotides line up with TRBD1. Trimming took 3 bases from V and 1 from J; bases not matched to a gene: 2. The CDR3 is 14 residues long. Looked up from germline, CDR1 is LGHNA and CDR2 is YSLEER. This chain's CDR3 is CASSQDRVSYEQYF. CDR3 DNA: TGCGCCAGCAGCCAGGACAGGGTTTCCTACGAGCAGTACTTC.

The chain couples TRBV27 to TRBJ2-3; 7 nucleotides line up with TRBD1. Per germline, CDR1 MNHEY and CDR2 SMNVEV (reference sequence). This CDR3 spans 12 amino acids. The trim removed 7 bases at V and 5 bases at J, leaving 3 bases unmatched. In DNA form, the CDR3 reads TGTGCCAGCACCGGACAGGAAGATACGCAGTATTTT. Protein product: CASTGQEDTQYF.

This clone was seen once. V gene TRBV18 combines with J gene TRBJ2-7; D unresolved. This CDR3 comprises 13 residues. The ends were cut back, 3 bases at V and 4 bases at J, with 10 bases in the middle. Per germline, CDR1 KGHSH and CDR2 LQKENI. CDR3 nucleotide sequence: TGTGCCAGCTCACCTCAGCCGAGGTACGAGCAGTACTTC. It is translated as CASSPQPRYEQYF.

V gene TRBV7-6 combines with J gene TRBJ2-7, with D tentatively TRBD1 or TRBD2 (5 bases each). Germline V gives CDR1 SGHVS, CDR2 FNYEAQ. The CDR3 consists of 14 residues. V was trimmed by 3 bases and J by 2 bases, leaving 11 bases between them. CDR3 residues: CASSLGTETYEQYF. CDR3 coding DNA: TGTGCCAGCAGCTTGGGGACCGAGACCTACGAGCAGTACTTC.

In its sample, this clone was seen a few times. This chain links TRBV29-1 with TRBJ1-3; D is unclear. This CDR3 is 11 amino acids long. V lost 4 bases, J lost 3 bases, and 4 bases lay in between. Germline CDR1 reads SQVTM; CDR2 reads ANQGSEA. CDR3 loop: CSVVDGNTIYF. As DNA, the CDR3 is TGCAGCGTTGTGGATGGAAACACCATATATTTT.

The J gene is TRBJ2-5, the V gene TRBV25-1; D is unresolved. Germline V gene data show CDR1 as MGHDK and CDR2 as SYGVNS. The CDR3 contains 15 residues. Trimming took off 0 bases at V and 5 bases at J, with 13 bases between the two ends. In nucleotides, the CDR3 is TGTGCCAGCAGTGAATATACCAGGATGGGGGAGACCCAGTACTTC. Protein sequence: CASSEYTRMGETQYF.

The V gene is TRBV21-1, the J gene TRBJ2-7; TRBD2, the table's D call, was not compared with the DNA. TRBV21-1 is a recognized pseudogene. The CDR3 consists of 14 residues. CDR3 coding DNA: TGTGCCAGCAGCCCCCGGTTAACCTCTCGGGAGCAGTACTTC. Amino acid sequence: CASSPRLTSREQYF.

This clone appeared many times. This sequence joins TRBV9 and TRBJ2-3, with a weak D call TRBD1 (5 bases). This CDR3 is built from 15 residues. Germline V lookup: CDR1 SGDLS, CDR2 YYNGEE. The V and J ends lost 0 bases and 3 bases respectively, with 11 bases between them. Here the CDR3 reads CASSVGQFGTDTQYF. CDR3 DNA sequence: TGTGCCAGCAGCGTAGGACAGTTCGGAACAGATACGCAGTATTTT.

This clone was observed a few times. V usage is TRBV9 and J usage is TRBJ2-1; the D is unclear. V was shortened by 0 bases and J by 8 bases, with 9 bases between the two germline ends. Germline V gives CDR1 SGDLS, CDR2 YYNGEE. The CDR3 covers 13 residues. The DNA for the CDR3 is TGTGCCAGCAGCGTAGGGTACGGCGATGAGCAGTTCTTC. Its translation: CASSVGYGDEQFF.

This chain uses TRBV29-1 with TRBJ1-2; D is possibly TRBD1 (5 bases). The germline CDR1 and CDR2 sequences are SQVTM and ANQGSEA. The CDR3 sequence is 13 residues long. V gave up 2 bases and J gave up 4 bases, with 11 bases separating them. DNA of the CDR3: TGCAGCGTTGAAACGGGGGAGAGCTATGGCTACACCTTC. Amino acid sequence: CSVETGESYGYTF.

The sample holds one count of this clone. The chain links TRBV11-2 to TRBJ2-5, with D unclear. V was pared by 4 bases and J by 2 bases, with 2 bases between. The CDR3 covers 11 residues. Per the germline V gene, CDR1 is SGHAT and CDR2 is FQNNGV. The chain's CDR3 is CASSSQETQYF. The CDR3 DNA follows: TGTGCCAGCAGCTCGCAAGAGACCCAGTACTTC. Supplemented by reference TRBV11-2 and TRBJ2-5, the full variable domain reads EAGVAQSPRYKIIEKRQSVAFWCNPISGHATLYWYQQILGQGPKLLIQFQNNGVVDDSQLPKDRFSAERLKGVDSTLKIQPAKLEDSAVYLCASSSQETQYFGPGTRLLVL.

The sample holds a few counts of this clone. V is TRBV30 and J is TRBJ1-1; D remains unclear. Germline assignment: CDR1 GTSNPN and CDR2 SVGIG (reference sequence). V was cut by 4 bases and J by 0 bases, with 9 bases left in between. This CDR3 contains 13 residues. Written as DNA, the CDR3 is TGTGCCTGGATTAACAGCTTGAACACTGAAGCTTTCTTT. It yields the protein CAWINSLNTEAFF. Together with reference TRBV30 and TRBJ1-1, the CDR3 gives the full variable domain: SQTIHQWPATLVQPVGSPLSLECTVEGTSNPNLYWYRQAAGRGLQLLFYSVGIGQISSEVPQNLSASRPQDRQFILSSKKLLLSDSGFYLCAWINSLNTEAFFGQGTRLTVV.